This record looks at one T cell receptor beta chain sequence and its context. The antigen it recognizes is unknown. Base qualities are missing; no much larger clone stands one base away. The data originate from a study of T-cell memory formation after mild COVID-19 (dated by TCRdb to the early 2020s). A note on the overall study: Most TCR sequence clusters were specific to one of the two donors. Two young, previously healthy adult volunteers, one female and one male, were included in the cohort. Longitudinal TCRalpha and TCRbeta repertoire sequencing tracked T-cell clones expanding and contracting after mild COVID-19 in two donors.

The full study reports these points: Clones contracting from day 15 to 85 had balanced CD4/CD8 phenotypes, while a second wave expanding from day 15 to 37 was biased towards CD4+. Some responding clones were detected in pre-infection memory, suggesting pre-existing cross-reactive memory T cells joined the SARS-CoV-2 response. The study included only a couple of mild cases, and larger cohorts that include severe cases with pre-infection samples were judged to be necessary. SARS-CoV-2 specificity of the second-wave clones peaking on day 37 was not confirmed. Contracting CD4+ clones turned up mainly in the CM and EM memory subsets, whereas EMRA was where CD8+ clones were enriched.

The sequencer listed for this sample is Illumina NovaSeq 6000. TCRalpha and TCRbeta cDNA libraries were built by 5'RACE with constant-segment primers, adding sample barcodes and unique molecular identifiers. Trizol reagent was used to extract RNA from every sample. Amplification of the libraries took two PCR steps, and the second step added a second sample barcode plus Illumina TruSeq adapters. Sequencing of the libraries was done on an Illumina NovaSeq, producing 2 x 150 bp paired-end reads. As for how the authors treated the data: With migec v1.2.7, reads were demultiplexed and then collapsed into UMI-guided consensus sequences. With mixcr v2.1.11, UMI consensuses were aligned to TRA and TRB V and J templates and assembled into clonotypes. A clonotype was counted as expanded or contracted only if both edgeR and NoisET called the change significant, with noise models trained on biological replicates. For edgeR calls, a false discovery rate-adjusted p below 0.01 and a log2 fold-change threshold of 1 were applied. As an exploratory analysis of dynamics, max-normalized trajectories of the 1000 most abundant clonotypes were examined with PCA combined with hierarchical clustering. The CD4 or CD8 phenotype of responding clones was assigned using the separately sequenced CD4+ and CD8+ repertoires. TCRdb's own reprocessing of the public reads used fastp at Q25 and MiXCR and kept productive beta chains. When rows share a CDR3 protein, they turn into one entry using the most common DNA and genes. V and J calls and clone size were set by TCRdb, not the authors. The sample records more than 350,000 distinct CDR3 sequences, 20% to 25% of which are singletons. Around 13% of the sample is held by the ten biggest clonotypes.

Ficoll-Paque density gradient centrifugation was the method used to isolate PBMCs. The sequencing sample was made of PBMCs or a T cell subset sorted from them (not recorded which). The clonotype originates from an adult woman who had mild COVID-19 (a few samples of this study predate the infection). The sample titles of this study are shuffled in the database, so cell type and time point are left out; the donor was told from shared clones.

The nucleotide sequence reads as follows: TGTGCCAGCAGCTTAGGCCTAGCGGGGGGGAACAATGAGCAGTTCTTC. Its protein product is CASSLGLAGGNNEQFF. Here the chain combines TRBV11-3 and TRBJ2-1, with 12 junctional bases fitting TRBD2. V lost 1 base and J lost 5 bases, and the count of bases not matched to a germline gene is 3. The germline V gene supplies CDR1 SGHNT and CDR2 YENEEA. There are 16 amino acids in the CDR3, from cysteine to phenylalanine inclusive. Just CDR3 DNA is preserved here, 48 bases in frame from base 1.